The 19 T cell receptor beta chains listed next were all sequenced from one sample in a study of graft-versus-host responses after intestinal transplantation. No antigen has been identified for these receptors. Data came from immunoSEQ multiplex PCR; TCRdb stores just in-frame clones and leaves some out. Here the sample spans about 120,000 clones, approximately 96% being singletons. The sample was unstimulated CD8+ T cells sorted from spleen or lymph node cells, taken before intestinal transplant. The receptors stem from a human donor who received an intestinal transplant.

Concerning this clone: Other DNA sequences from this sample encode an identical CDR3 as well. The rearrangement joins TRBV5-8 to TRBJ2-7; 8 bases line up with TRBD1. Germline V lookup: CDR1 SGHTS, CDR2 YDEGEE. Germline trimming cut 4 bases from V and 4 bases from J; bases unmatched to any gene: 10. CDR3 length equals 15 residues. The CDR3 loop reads CASSAPDRVLYEQYF. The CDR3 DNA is TGTGCCAGCAGCGCACCGGACAGGGTGTTGTACGAGCAGTACTTC.

CDR3 sequence (DNA): TGTGCCAGCAGCTGGGGACTAGCGGGAGCCGGGGAGCTGTTTTTT. Its protein is CASSWGLAGAGELFF. This chain connects TRBV11-2 to TRBJ2-2; 14 bases match TRBD2. Germline CDR1 and CDR2: SGHAT and FQNNGV. CDR3 size: 15 residues. The J segment lost 6 bases and the V segment lost 4 bases, leaving 1 base of the junction unmatched.

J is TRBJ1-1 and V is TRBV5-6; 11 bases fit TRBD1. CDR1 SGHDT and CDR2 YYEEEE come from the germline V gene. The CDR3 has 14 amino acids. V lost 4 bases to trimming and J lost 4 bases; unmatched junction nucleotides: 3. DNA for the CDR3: TGTGCCAGCAGCGGGGGGACAGGGGGCACTGAAGCTTTCTTT. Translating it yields CASSGGTGGTEAFF.

The CDR3 nucleotides are TGTGCCAGCAGCTTCCCCGGAGGGGGCTACACCTTC. It codes for CASSFPGGGYTF. V is TRBV11-2 and J is TRBJ1-2; D gene ambiguous. Germline V CDR1 and CDR2: SGHAT, FQNNGV. This CDR3 is 12 amino acids long. V lost 3 bases, J lost 8 bases, and 10 bases lay in between.

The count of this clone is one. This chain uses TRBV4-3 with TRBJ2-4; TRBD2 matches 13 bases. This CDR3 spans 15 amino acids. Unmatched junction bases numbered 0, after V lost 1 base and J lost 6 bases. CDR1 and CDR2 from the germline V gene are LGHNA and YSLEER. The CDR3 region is CASSQGTSGGNIQYF. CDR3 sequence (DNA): TGCGCCAGCAGCCAAGGGACTAGCGGGGGAAACATTCAGTACTTC.

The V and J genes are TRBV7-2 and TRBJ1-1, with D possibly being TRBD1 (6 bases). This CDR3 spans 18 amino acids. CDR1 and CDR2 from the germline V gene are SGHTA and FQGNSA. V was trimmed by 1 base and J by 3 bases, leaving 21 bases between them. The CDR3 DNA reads TGTGCCAGCAGCTTAGTATTAAGGGTCAGGGGTGTGGACACTGAAGCTTTCTTT. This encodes CASSLVLRVRGVDTEAFF.

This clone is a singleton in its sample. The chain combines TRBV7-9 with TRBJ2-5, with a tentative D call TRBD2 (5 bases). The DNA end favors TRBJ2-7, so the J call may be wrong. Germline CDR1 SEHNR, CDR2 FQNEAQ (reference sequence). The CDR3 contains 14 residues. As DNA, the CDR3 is TGTGCCAGCAGCTTAGGGTGGGAGAACTACGAGCAGTACTTC. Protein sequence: CASSLGWENYEQYF.

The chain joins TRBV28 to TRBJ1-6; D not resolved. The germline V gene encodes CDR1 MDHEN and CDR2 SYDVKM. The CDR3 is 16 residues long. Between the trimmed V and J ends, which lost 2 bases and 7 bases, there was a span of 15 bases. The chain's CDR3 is CASSLPRQGRNSPLHF. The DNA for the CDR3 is TGTGCCAGCAGTTTACCCCGACAAGGTCGGAATTCACCCCTCCACTTT.

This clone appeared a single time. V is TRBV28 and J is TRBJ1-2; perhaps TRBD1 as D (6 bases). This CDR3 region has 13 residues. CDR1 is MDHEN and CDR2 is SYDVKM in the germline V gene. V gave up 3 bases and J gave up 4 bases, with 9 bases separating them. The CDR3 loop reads CASSLGGLYGYTF. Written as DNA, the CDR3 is TGTGCCAGCAGTTTGGGGGGCCTCTATGGCTACACCTTC.

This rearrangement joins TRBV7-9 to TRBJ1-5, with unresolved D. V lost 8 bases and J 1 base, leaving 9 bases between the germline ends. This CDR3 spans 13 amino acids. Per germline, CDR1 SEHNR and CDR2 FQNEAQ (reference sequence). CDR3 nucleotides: TGTGCCAGCGGGGAGGAGAGCAATCAGCCCCAGCATTTT. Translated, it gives CASGEESNQPQHF.

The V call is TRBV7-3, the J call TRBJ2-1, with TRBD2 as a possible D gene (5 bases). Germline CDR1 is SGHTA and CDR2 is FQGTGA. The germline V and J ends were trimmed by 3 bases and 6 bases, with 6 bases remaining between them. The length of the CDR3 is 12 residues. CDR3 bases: TGTGCCAGCAGCTTTGGGAGCAATGAGCAGTTCTTC. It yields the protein CASSFGSNEQFF.

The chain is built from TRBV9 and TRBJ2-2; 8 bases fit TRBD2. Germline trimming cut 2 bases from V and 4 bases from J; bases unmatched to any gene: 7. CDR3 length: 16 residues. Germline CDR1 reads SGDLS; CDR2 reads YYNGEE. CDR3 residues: CASSVKREGGTGELFF. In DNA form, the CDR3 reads TGTGCCAGCAGCGTTAAACGGGAGGGGGGCACCGGGGAGCTGTTTTTT.

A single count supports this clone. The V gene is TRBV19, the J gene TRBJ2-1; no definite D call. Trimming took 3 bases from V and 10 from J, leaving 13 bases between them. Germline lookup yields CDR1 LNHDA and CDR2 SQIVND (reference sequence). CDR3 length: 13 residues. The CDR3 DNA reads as TGTGCCAGTAGTATTGAAGATGAGAAGGAGCAGTTCTTC. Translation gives CASSIEDEKEQFF.

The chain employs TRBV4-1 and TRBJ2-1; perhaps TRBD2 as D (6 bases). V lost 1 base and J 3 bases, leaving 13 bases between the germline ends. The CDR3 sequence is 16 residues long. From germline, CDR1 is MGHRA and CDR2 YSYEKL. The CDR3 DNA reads TGCGCCAGCAGCCAAGCGGTTAGCGGACTCTACAATGAGCAGTTCTTC. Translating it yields CASSQAVSGLYNEQFF.

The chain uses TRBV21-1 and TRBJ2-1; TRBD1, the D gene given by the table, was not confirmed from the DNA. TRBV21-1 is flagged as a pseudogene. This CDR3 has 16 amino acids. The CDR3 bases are TGTGCCAGCAGCACCCAGGGGGCGCTTAGACCAGATGAGCAGTTCTTC. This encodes CASSTQGALRPDEQFF.

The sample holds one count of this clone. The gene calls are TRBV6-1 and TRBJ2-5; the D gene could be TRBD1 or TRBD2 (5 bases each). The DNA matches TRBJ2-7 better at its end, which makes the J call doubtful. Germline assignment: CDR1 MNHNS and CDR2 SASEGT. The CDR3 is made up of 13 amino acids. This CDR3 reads CASRDAPGYEQYF. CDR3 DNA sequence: TGTGCCAGCCGGGACGCGCCGGGCTACGAGCAGTACTTC.

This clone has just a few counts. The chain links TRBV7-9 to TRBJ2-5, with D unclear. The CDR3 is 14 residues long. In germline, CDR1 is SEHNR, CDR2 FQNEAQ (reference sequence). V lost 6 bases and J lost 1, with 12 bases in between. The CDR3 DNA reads TGTGCCAGCAGACAAATGGGCGTCCAAGAGACCCAGTACTTC. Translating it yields CASRQMGVQETQYF. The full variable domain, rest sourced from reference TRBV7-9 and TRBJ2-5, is DTGVSQNPRHKITKRGQNVTFRCDPISEHNRLYWYRQTLGQGPEFLTYFQNEAQLEKSRLLSDRFSAERPKGSFSTLEIQRTEQGDSAMYLCASRQMGVQETQYFGPGTRLLVL.

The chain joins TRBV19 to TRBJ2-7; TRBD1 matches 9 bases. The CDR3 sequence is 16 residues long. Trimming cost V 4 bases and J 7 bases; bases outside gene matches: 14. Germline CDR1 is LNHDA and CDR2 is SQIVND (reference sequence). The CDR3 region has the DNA TGTGCCAGTAGTAAACCGGTCCGGACAGGGGTGGAGGAGCAGTACTTC. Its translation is CASSKPVRTGVEEQYF.

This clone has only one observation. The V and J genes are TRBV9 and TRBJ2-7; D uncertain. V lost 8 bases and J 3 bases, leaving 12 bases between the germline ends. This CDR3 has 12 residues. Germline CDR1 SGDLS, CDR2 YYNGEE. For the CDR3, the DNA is TGTGCCAGTTCCGAGGCAGGCTACGAGCAGTACTTC. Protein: CASSEAGYEQYF.